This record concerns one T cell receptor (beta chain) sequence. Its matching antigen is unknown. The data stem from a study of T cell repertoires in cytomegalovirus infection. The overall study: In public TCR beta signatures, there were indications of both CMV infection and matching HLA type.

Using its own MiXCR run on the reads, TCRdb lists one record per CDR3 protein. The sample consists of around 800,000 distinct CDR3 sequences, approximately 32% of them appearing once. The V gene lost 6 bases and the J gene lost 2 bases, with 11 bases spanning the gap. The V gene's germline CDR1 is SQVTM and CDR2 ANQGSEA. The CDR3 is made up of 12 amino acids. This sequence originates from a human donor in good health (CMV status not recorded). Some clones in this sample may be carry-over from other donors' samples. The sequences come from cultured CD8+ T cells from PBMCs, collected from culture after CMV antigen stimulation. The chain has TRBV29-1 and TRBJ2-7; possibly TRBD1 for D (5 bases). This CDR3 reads CSVETEAYEQYF. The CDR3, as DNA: TGCAGCGTGGAGACAGAAGCCTACGAGCAGTACTTC.